This T cell receptor (beta chain) was obtained from a study of cytomegalovirus exposure and HLA in healthy donors. J lost 8 bases, V lost 4 bases, and 7 bases had no gene match. CDR3 length equals 15 residues. Germline assignment: CDR1 SGHVS and CDR2 FNYEAQ. Sequencing used immunoSEQ multiplex PCR; TCRdb keeps in-frame clones, though not all of them. This sample has around 260,000 clones; roughly 88% occur once, and the top ten carry around 3.1%. The sequence derives from a woman aged 30 to 39 in good health and CMV-seronegative. This chain connects TRBV7-6 to TRBJ2-1, with 11 positions matching TRBD2. The sequencing sample was made of PBMCs. The CDR3 nucleotides read TGTGCCAGCAGCTCAACTAGCGGGAGTTCGCATGAGCAGTTCTTC. The encoded protein is CASSSTSGSSHEQFF.